This TCR beta chain appears in the sequencing data of a study of blood T cell repertoires in COVID-19. The overall study: From the United States, Italy and Spain came samples of acute and convalescent COVID-19.

This clone was seen more than once but under ten times. Residents of under 25 US areas, aged roughly 18 to 89 years, made up the participants. Allocation to cohorts depended on clinical history reported by the participants. In the study's own analysis: Amplifying reference gene primers gave estimates of nucleated cell counts. Method: immunoSEQ multiplex PCR; TCRdb's copy keeps in-frame clones and lacks some. V and J calls and clone size come straight from that table; D and trimming were deduced from the DNA. The sample includes roughly 250,000 clones, approximately 83% of them seen just once. In germline, CDR1 is MGHDK, CDR2 SYGVNS. The V end lost 4 bases, the J end lost 4 bases, and 22 bases lay between the germline ends. This CDR3 spans 18 amino acids.

The material sequenced was PBMCs or T cells enriched from blood (not recorded which). The TCR originated in a woman aged 40-49 years with acute COVID-19. V is TRBV25-1 and J is TRBJ2-2, with D unresolved. The CDR3, as DNA: TGTGCCAGCAGTGTTGGGCCCTTCCCCTCCCAGGCCACCGGGGAGCTGTTTTTT. Translating gives CASSVGPFPSQATGELFF. The complete variable domain, with remaining parts taken from reference TRBV25-1 and TRBJ2-2, reads EADIYQTPRYLVIGTGKKITLECSQTMGHDKMYWYQQDPGMELHLIHYSYGVNSTEKGDLSSESTVSRIRTEHFPLTLESARPSHTSQYLCASSVGPFPSQATGELFFGEGSRLTVL.